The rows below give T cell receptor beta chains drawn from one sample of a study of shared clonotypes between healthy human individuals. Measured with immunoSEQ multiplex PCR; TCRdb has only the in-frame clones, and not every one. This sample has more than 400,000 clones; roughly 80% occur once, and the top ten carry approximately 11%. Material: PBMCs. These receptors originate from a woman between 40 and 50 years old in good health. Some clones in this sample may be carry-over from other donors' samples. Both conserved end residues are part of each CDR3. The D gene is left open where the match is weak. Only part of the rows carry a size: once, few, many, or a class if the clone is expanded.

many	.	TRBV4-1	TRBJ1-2	CASSQDLRLDGYTF	TGCGCCAGCAGCCAAGACTTGCGCCTTGATGGCTACACCTTC
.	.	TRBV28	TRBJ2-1	CASSFREQFF	TGTGCCAGCAGTTTCAGGGAGCAGTTCTTC
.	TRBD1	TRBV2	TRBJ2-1	CASRKTGRDNEQFF	TGTGCCAGCAGGAAGACAGGGCGAGACAATGAGCAGTTCTTC
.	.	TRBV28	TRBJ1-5	CASSSPARRQRVQPQHF	TGTGCCAGCAGTTCCCCGGCCCGCCGACAGAGGGTTCAGCCCCAGCATTTT
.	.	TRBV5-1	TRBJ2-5	CASSLGETPYQETQYF	TGCGCCAGCAGCTTAGGGGAGACACCGTACCAAGAGACCCAGTACTTC
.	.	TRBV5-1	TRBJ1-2	CASSFSGPLYGYTF	TGCGCCAGCAGCTTCTCAGGACCTCTTTATGGCTACACCTTC
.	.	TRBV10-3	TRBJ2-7	CAISEAYEQYF	TGTGCCATCAGCGAAGCCTACGAGCAGTACTTC
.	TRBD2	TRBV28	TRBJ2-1	CASSFSLAGERQFF	TGTGCCAGCAGTTTTAGCCTAGCGGGGGAGCGGCAGTTCTTC
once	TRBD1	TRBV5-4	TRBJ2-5	CASSSGTVQETQYF	TGTGCCAGCAGCTCCGGGACAGTCCAAGAGACCCAGTACTTC
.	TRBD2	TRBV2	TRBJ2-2	CASRFRTSGRTGELFF	TGTGCCAGCAGGTTTCGGACTAGCGGGAGAACCGGGGAGCTGTTTTTT
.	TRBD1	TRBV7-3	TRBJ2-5	CASSQGQGETQYF	TGTGCCAGCAGCCAGGGACAGGGTGAGACCCAGTACTTC
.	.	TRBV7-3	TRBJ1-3	CASSLGPITSGNTIYF	TGTGCCAGCAGCTTAGGGCCTATAACGAGCGGAAACACCATATATTTT
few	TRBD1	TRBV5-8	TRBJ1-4	CASSLRKPGQGLFF	TGTGCCAGCAGCTTGCGCAAACCGGGACAGGGTCTGTTTTTT
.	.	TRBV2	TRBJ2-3	CASSEWGTADTQYF	TGTGCCAGCAGTGAATGGGGGACTGCAGATACGCAGTATTTT
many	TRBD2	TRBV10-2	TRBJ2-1	CASTGFSGSSYNEQFF	TGCGCCAGCACAGGGTTTAGCGGGAGCTCCTACAATGAGCAGTTCTTC
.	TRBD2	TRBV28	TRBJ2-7	CASSSRPWTSGEGLSSYEQYF	TGTGCCAGCAGTTCCCGACCCTGGACTAGCGGGGAAGGATTAAGCTCCTACGAGCAGTACTTC
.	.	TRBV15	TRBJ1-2	CATSRDTRELGYTF	TGTGCCACCAGCAGAGATACCCGTGAACTTGGCTACACCTTC
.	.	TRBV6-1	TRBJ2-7	CASSEAPRVAYEQYF	TGTGCCAGCAGTGAAGCCCCGCGCGTGGCCTACGAGCAGTACTTC
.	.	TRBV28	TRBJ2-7	CASSRFQGVHEQYF	TGTGCCAGCAGTAGGTTTCAGGGAGTCCACGAGCAGTACTTC
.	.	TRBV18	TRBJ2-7	CASSPGAVGYEQYF	TGTGCCAGCTCACCGGGGGCAGTGGGCTACGAGCAGTACTTC
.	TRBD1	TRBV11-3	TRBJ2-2	CASSSDRGNTGELFF	TGTGCCAGCAGCTCGGACAGGGGGAACACCGGGGAGCTGTTTTTT
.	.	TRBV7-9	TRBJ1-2	CASTRGTEQSAYGYTF	TGTGCCAGCACAAGAGGGACGGAGCAGAGCGCCTATGGCTACACCTTC
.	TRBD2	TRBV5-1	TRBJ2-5	CASSWNLAGVETQYF	TGCGCCAGCAGCTGGAATCTAGCGGGAGTAGAGACCCAGTACTTC
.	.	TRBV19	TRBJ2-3	CASNLGPSTDTQYF	TGTGCCAGTAATCTAGGGCCTAGCACAGATACGCAGTATTTT
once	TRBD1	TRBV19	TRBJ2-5	CASSIFGDRFQETQYF	TGTGCCAGTAGTATATTTGGGGACAGGTTCCAAGAGACCCAGTACTTC
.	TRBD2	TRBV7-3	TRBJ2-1	CASSKLAGVNNEQFF	TGTGCCAGCAGCAAGCTAGCGGGAGTGAACAATGAGCAGTTCTTC